A selection of T cell receptor beta chains follows, all from one sample in a study of blood T cell repertoires in COVID-19. Sequencing was performed with immunoSEQ multiplex PCR; in TCRdb, only in-frame clones are kept and a portion is missing. The table has 200,000 to 250,000 clones, approximately 81% seen once. Source material: peripheral blood. The receptors derive from an elderly woman with active or convalescent COVID-19. Both conserved end residues are part of each CDR3. The D gene is left open where the match is weak. Some rows have no size entry. The others give once, few or many, or a class for an expanded clone.

D gene	V gene	J gene	clone size	CDR3 DNA	CDR3 protein
TRBD2	TRBV4-3	TRBJ2-5	NA	TGCGCCAGCAGCCAAGGTCTAGCGGGAGGGGGAGAGACCCAGTACTTC	CASSQGLAGGGETQYF
TRBD2	TRBV6-5	TRBJ2-1	NA	TGTGCCAGCGAAAGTACACTAGCGGGATACAATGAGCAGTTCTTC	CASESTLAGYNEQFF
TRBD2	TRBV7-2	TRBJ2-7	NA	TGTGCCAGCAGCTCACTAGCGGGAGGTGCCTACGAGCAGTACTTC	CASSSLAGGAYEQYF
NA	TRBV7-8	TRBJ1-5	NA	TGTGCCAGCAGCCCCGACAGAAATCAGCCCCAGCATTTT	CASSPDRNQPQHF
TRBD1	TRBV7-3	TRBJ2-7	few	TGTGCCAGCAGCGTGCGACAGGGTGGCGAGCAGTACTTC	CASSVRQGGEQYF
NA	TRBV12-3/TRBV12-4	TRBJ2-2	NA	TGTGCCAGCAGGGACAGACGCGCCGGGGAGCTGTTTTTT	CASRDRRAGELFF
NA	TRBV9	TRBJ1-2	NA	TGTGCCAGCAGTCTCCACAGGGATTTAGGGGGCTACACCTTC	CASSLHRDLGGYTF
TRBD2	TRBV7-2	TRBJ2-4	few	TGTGCCAGCAGCTTAAATTGGCGGGGGAACATTCAGTACTTC	CASSLNWRGNIQYF
NA	TRBV27	TRBJ1-2	NA	TGTGCCAGCACGCGAGGGGCAGGGAGGGGAGGCTACACCTTC	CASTRGAGRGGYTF
TRBD1	TRBV7-9	TRBJ1-2	NA	TGTGCCAGCAGCTCAGACAGGGGGCGCTTCTATGGCTACACCTTC	CASSSDRGRFYGYTF
TRBD1	TRBV7-9	TRBJ2-2	NA	TGTGCCAGCAGCTTAGCCGTGGGACAGGGCACCGGGGAGCTGTTTTTT	CASSLAVGQGTGELFF
NA	TRBV23-1	TRBJ1-1	few	TGCGCCAGCAGAACGGGGGTTATTCTCAGCCGTAACACTGAAGCTTTCTTT	CASRTGVILSRNTEAFF
NA	TRBV7-2	TRBJ2-3	once	TGTGCCAGCAGCTTCCGAGTCGACGGGTACACAGATACGCAGTATTTT	CASSFRVDGYTDTQYF
NA	TRBV12-3/TRBV12-4	TRBJ1-5	NA	TGTGCCAGCAGGTACGCGAATAATCAGCCCCAGCATTTT	CASRYANNQPQHF
NA	TRBV5-4	TRBJ2-5	few	TGTGCCAGCAGCTTGGACAGGGTCCTTCAAGAGACCCAGTACTTC	CASSLDRVLQETQYF
TRBD1	TRBV19	TRBJ2-5	NA	TGTGCCAGTACCCCCGTCGACAGGGCTAAAGAGACCCAGTACTTC	CASTPVDRAKETQYF
TRBD1	TRBV19	TRBJ1-3	NA	TGTGCCAGTAGACCCCGACGGCAGGGGGTCGGAAACACCATATATTTT	CASRPRRQGVGNTIYF
NA	TRBV18	TRBJ2-1	NA	TGTGCCAGCTCACCACGCGGCAACGTTCCCGGGAATGAGCAGTTCTTC	CASSPRGNVPGNEQFF
TRBD1	TRBV11-2	TRBJ2-2	NA	TGTGCCAGCAGCCCGACAGGGGTAGGGGAGCTGTTTTTT	CASSPTGVGELFF
NA	TRBV11-3	TRBJ2-1	NA	TGTGCCAGCAGCTTTGTACAGGGTGGCAATGAGCAGTTCTTC	CASSFVQGGNEQFF
NA	TRBV7-9	TRBJ1-3	NA	TGTGCCAGCAGCTTAAGGACAGAGGCCATATATTTT	CASSLRTEAIYF
TRBD2	TRBV5-1	TRBJ2-1	NA	TGCGCCAGCAGCTTGGAGGCGGGGGGGCCTGGAGAGCAGTTCTTC	CASSLEAGGPGEQFF
NA	TRBV29-1	TRBJ2-3	NA	TGCAGCGTTGGGGGGGGACAGGCCGCTAGCACAGATACGCAGTATTTT	CSVGGGQAASTDTQYF
NA	TRBV25-1	TRBJ1-1	NA	TGTGCCAGCAGTGAACAGCCAGGGTCGAACACTGAAGCTTTCTTT	CASSEQPGSNTEAFF
NA	TRBV16	TRBJ1-2	NA	TGTGCCAGCAGCCAATACGGGGGGCCTCGGGACTATGGCTACACCTTC	CASSQYGGPRDYGYTF
NA	TRBV19	TRBJ1-2	once	TGTGCCAGTAGTACCCCCTCTGGCGGCTACACCTTC	CASSTPSGGYTF
NA	TRBV19	TRBJ1-3	NA	TGTGCCGTTTTTAGCTCTGGAAACACCATATATTTT	CAVFSSGNTIYF
NA	TRBV4-3	TRBJ1-2	NA	TGCGCCAGCAGCCAGGGGCCAGCGAACTATGGCTACACCTTC	CASSQGPANYGYTF
NA	TRBV4-3	TRBJ2-3	NA	TGCGCCAGCAGCCAAGTTGTGGACGGGGGAGATACGCAGTATTTT	CASSQVVDGGDTQYF
NA	TRBV21-1	TRBJ2-1	NA	TGTGCCAGCAGCAAAGGTCCGGGACAGAGCTCCTACAATGAGCAGTTCTTC	CASSKGPGQSSYNEQFF
NA	TRBV6-5	TRBJ2-5	once	TGTGCCAGCAGTTATAAGCTCCAGGGCTTGTATGCCCAGTACTTC	CASSYKLQGLYAQYF
TRBD1	TRBV29-1	TRBJ1-1	few	TGCAGCGTTGACAGGGGGCAGGGCACTGAAGCTTTCTTT	CSVDRGQGTEAFF
TRBD1	TRBV4-1	TRBJ2-4	NA	TGCGCCAGCAGCCAGACAGGGGCGACCAAAAACATTCAGTACTTC	CASSQTGATKNIQYF
NA	TRBV3-1/TRBV3-2	TRBJ1-2	few	TGTGCCAGCAGCCAAGATATTCGGACAGACTATTATGGCTACACCTTC	CASSQDIRTDYYGYTF
NA	TRBV14	TRBJ1-1	few	TGTGCCAGCAGCCCTTTCCCAGGGCGGCCTGAAGCTTTCTTT	CASSPFPGRPEAFF
NA	TRBV18	TRBJ2-6	NA	TGTGCCAGCTCATCAGTCCAGGTAGTAGGGGCCAACGTCCTGACTTTC	CASSSVQVVGANVLTF
NA	TRBV9	TRBJ2-5	NA	TGTGCCAGCAGCGTACACAGCCAAGAGACCCAGTACTTC	CASSVHSQETQYF
NA	TRBV5-1	TRBJ1-2	NA	TGCGCCAGCAGCTTGGTGCCCAGCTATGGCTACACCTTC	CASSLVPSYGYTF
TRBD1	TRBV7-9	TRBJ2-1	NA	TGTGCCAGCAGCATTAACCGACAGGGGATAATTGGATCGGGGGAGCAGTTCTTC	CASSINRQGIIGSGEQFF
TRBD1	TRBV29-1	TRBJ1-1	NA	TGCAGCGTTTCTGGGACAGGGTCGGTGAACACTGAAGCTTTCTTT	CSVSGTGSVNTEAFF
NA	TRBV5-6	TRBJ2-7	NA	TGTGCCAGCAGCTTTACAGGGTCCGAGCAGTACTTC	CASSFTGSEQYF
TRBD1	TRBV29-1	TRBJ1-1	NA	TGCAGCGTTGAAGATCAGGCAGGGGGGAACACTGAAGCTTTCTTT	CSVEDQAGGNTEAFF
TRBD2	TRBV19	TRBJ2-3	NA	TGTGCCAGTAGTATTTCCCGCGGGGGGGCCAGAAGGACAGATACGCAGTATTTT	CASSISRGGARRTDTQYF
NA	TRBV7-2	TRBJ1-5	NA	TGTGCCAGCAGCCCCGACTTATCTAGCAATCAGCCCCAGCATTTT	CASSPDLSSNQPQHF
NA	TRBV5-4	TRBJ2-7	NA	TGTGCCAGCAGCTTCGAATGGGCCCGATATGACGAGCAGTACTTC	CASSFEWARYDEQYF
TRBD2	TRBV11-3	TRBJ2-2	NA	TGTGCCAGCAGCTCGGGGGGGACTAGCGTCACCGGGGAGCTGTTTTTT	CASSSGGTSVTGELFF
NA	TRBV9	TRBJ2-2	few	TGTGCCAGCAGCGTAAGCAGGACAAGGAACACCGGGGAGCTGTTTTTT	CASSVSRTRNTGELFF
NA	TRBV5-3	TRBJ1-3	NA	TGTGCCAGAAGCCCCCGAGTCAGGGCTGGAAACACCATATATTTT	CARSPRVRAGNTIYF
NA	TRBV7-2	TRBJ1-1	once	TGTGCCAGCAGCTTAGGGGGGCAGCGCGGAACTGAAGCTTTCTTT	CASSLGGQRGTEAFF
TRBD1	TRBV7-3	TRBJ1-1	NA	TGTGCCAGCAGCTTACACGTGTTGGCAGGGGGTAACACTGAAGCTTTCTTT	CASSLHVLAGGNTEAFF
TRBD2	TRBV11-2	TRBJ2-1	few	TGTGCCAGCAGCGGTCCGGGGGGGTCCTACAATGAGCAGTTCTTC	CASSGPGGSYNEQFF